The clone carrying this T cell receptor (beta chain) was seen a single time. This record comes from a study of blood T cell repertoires in COVID-19. Across the study: The study drew acute and convalescent COVID-19 samples from the United States, Italy and Spain.

Here immunoSEQ multiplex PCR was the method, and the copy in TCRdb shows in-frame clones only, minus some. Here the sample spans around 74,000 clones, about 83% being singletons. CDR3 length: 13 residues. Trimming removed 1 base from V and 5 bases from J, with 9 bases in between. Germline V gene data show CDR1 as LNHNV and CDR2 as YYDKDF (reference sequence). Sequencing was performed on peripheral blood. The chain links TRBV15 to TRBJ2-7; D perhaps matches TRBD2 (6 bases). This TCR was sampled from a man aged 25-45 years with acute or convalescent COVID-19. The CDR3 bases are TGTGCCACCAGCAGAGTAGGAGGGCACGAGCAGTACTTC. Translated: CATSRVGGHEQYF. Using reference TRBV15 and TRBJ2-7 for the parts outside the CDR3, the full variable domain is DAMVIQNPRYQVTQFGKPVTLSCSQTLNHNVMYWYQQKSSQAPKLLFHYYDKDFNNEADTPDNFQSRRPNTSFCFLDIRSPGLGDTAMYLCATSRVGGHEQYFGPGTRLTVT.